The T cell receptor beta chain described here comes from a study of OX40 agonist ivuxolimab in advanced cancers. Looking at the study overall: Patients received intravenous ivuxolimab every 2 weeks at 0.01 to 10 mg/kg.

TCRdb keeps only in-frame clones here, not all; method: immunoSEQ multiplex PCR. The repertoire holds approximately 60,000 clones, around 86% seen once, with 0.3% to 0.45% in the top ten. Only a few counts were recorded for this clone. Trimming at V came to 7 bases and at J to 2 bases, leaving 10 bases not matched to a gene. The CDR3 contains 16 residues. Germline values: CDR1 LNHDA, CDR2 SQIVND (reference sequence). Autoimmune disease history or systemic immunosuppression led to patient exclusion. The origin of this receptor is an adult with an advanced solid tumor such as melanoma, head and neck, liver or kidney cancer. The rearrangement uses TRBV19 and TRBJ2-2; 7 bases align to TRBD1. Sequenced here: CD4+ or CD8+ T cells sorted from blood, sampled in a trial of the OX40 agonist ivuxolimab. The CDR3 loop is CASTLGTALNTGELFF. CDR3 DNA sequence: TGTGCCAGTACCCTCGGGACAGCTTTAAACACCGGGGAGCTGTTTTTT. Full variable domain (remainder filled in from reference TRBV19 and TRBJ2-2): DGGITQSPKYLFRKEGQNVTLSCEQNLNHDAMYWYRQDPGQGLRLIYYSQIVNDFQKGDIAEGYSVSREKKESFPLTVTSAQKNPTAFYLCASTLGTALNTGELFFGEGSRLTVL.